The 18 T cell receptor beta chains below come from one sample, sequenced in a study of shared clonotypes between healthy human individuals. Terminally differentiated effector memory CD45RA+ cells were excluded by CCR7 positive selection of CD45RO-negative cells. Clones were read by immunoSEQ multiplex PCR, and TCRdb kept only the in-frame ones, dropping some. The table has roughly 2,000,000 clones, about 94% seen once. Sequences were obtained from naive CD8+ T cells from PBMCs. The receptors stem from a man aged 18-30 years in good health. Some clones in this sample may be carry-over from other donors' samples.

This clone appeared a single time. The V and J genes are TRBV2 and TRBJ1-1, with D possibly being TRBD1 (6 bases). Between the trimmed V and J ends, which lost 6 bases and 3 bases, there was a span of 11 bases. This CDR3 has 13 residues. CDR1 is SNHLY, CDR2 FYNNEI, per germline. CDR3: CASRDRDHTEAFF. The CDR3, as DNA: TGTGCCAGCAGGGACAGAGATCACACTGAAGCTTTCTTT. The variable domain in full, with the rest retrieved from reference TRBV2 and TRBJ1-1, is EPEVTQTPSHQVTQMGQEVILRCVPISNHLYFYWYRQILGQKVEFLVSFYNNEISEKSEIFDDQFSVERPDGSNFTLKIRSTKLEDSAMYFCASRDRDHTEAFFGQGTRLTVV.

V usage is TRBV28 and J usage is TRBJ2-7; D ambiguous. The CDR3 runs 13 residues. The V gene lost 2 bases and the J gene lost 12 bases, with 17 bases spanning the gap. Per germline, CDR1 MDHEN and CDR2 SYDVKM. CDR3 sequence: CASSLGLAAMGYF. Here the CDR3 DNA reads TGTGCCAGCAGTTTAGGGTTGGCGGCAATGGGGTACTTC.

J is TRBJ1-1 and V is TRBV28; TRBD1 agrees at 7 bases. Germline trimming cut 3 bases from V and 0 bases from J; bases unmatched to any gene: 7. This CDR3 spans 16 amino acids. CDR1 is MDHEN, CDR2 SYDVKM, per germline. CDR3 bases: TGTGCCAGCAGTTTTTACAGGGGCGGGATGAACACTGAAGCTTTCTTT. Amino acids: CASSFYRGGMNTEAFF.

The chain recombines TRBV7-8 with TRBJ2-6, with 14 bases matching TRBD2. The CDR3 spans 20 residues. Germline trimming cut 3 bases from V and 2 bases from J; bases unmatched to any gene: 9. The germline V gene has CDR1 SGHVS and CDR2 FQNEAQ. CDR3 amino acids: CASSFGLAGGGVAGANVLTF. The CDR3 DNA sequence: TGTGCCAGCAGCTTTGGACTAGCGGGAGGAGGAGTGGCTGGGGCCAACGTCCTGACTTTC.

V and J are TRBV5-5 and TRBJ2-5, with D perhaps matching TRBD2 (6 bases). Trimming took 1 base from V and 5 from J, leaving 12 bases between them. Germline CDR1 and CDR2: SGHKS and YYEKEE (reference sequence). This CDR3 has 14 residues. CDR3 amino acids: CASSLWRDSETQYF. CDR3 nucleotide sequence: TGTGCCAGCAGCTTGTGGCGGGACTCTGAGACCCAGTACTTC.

This clone appeared a few times. The identical CDR3 is also encoded by other nucleotide sequences in the sample. The V call is TRBV6-5, the J call TRBJ1-2, with D possibly being TRBD1 (6 bases). The CDR3 extends over 14 amino acids. V was clipped by 0 bases and J by 4 bases, with 9 bases between them. Germline CDR1 is MNHEY and CDR2 is SVGAGI. CDR3: CASSYSEGGYGYTF. The CDR3 DNA reads TGTGCCAGCAGTTACTCGGAGGGGGGCTATGGCTACACCTTC.

The J gene is TRBJ2-1, the V gene TRBV7-8, with TRBD2 as a possible D gene (6 bases). V lost 5 bases and J lost 4, with 18 bases in between. The CDR3 sequence is 16 residues long. Germline V CDR1 and CDR2: SGHVS, FQNEAQ. CDR3 sequence (DNA): TGTGCCAGCAGCCGTAGTCCAGGTGCGGGGTACAATGAGCAGTTCTTC. Amino acids: CASSRSPGAGYNEQFF.

The chain recombines TRBV7-8 with TRBJ2-1; D perhaps matches TRBD1 (5 bases). Trimming cost V 1 base and J 1 base, with 17 bases left between them. The CDR3 has 18 amino acids. Germline V gene data show CDR1 as SGHVS and CDR2 as FQNEAQ. The CDR3 protein is CASSLVGHEQKSYNEQFF. CDR3 bases: TGTGCCAGCAGCTTAGTCGGACACGAACAGAAGTCCTACAATGAGCAGTTCTTC.

The chain is built from TRBV6-4 and TRBJ2-7, with 12 bases identical to TRBD1. CDR3 length: 16 amino acids. Losses at the gene ends were 7 bases for V and 4 bases for J; bases not matched to a gene: 11. In germline, CDR1 is MRHNA, CDR2 SNTAGT. CDR3 sequence reads: CASTTKGQGARYEQYF. For the CDR3, the DNA is TGTGCCAGCACTACGAAGGGACAGGGGGCAAGGTACGAGCAGTACTTC.

The rearrangement joins TRBV7-9 to TRBJ2-1; possibly TRBD1 or TRBD2 for D (5 bases each). Germline V CDR1 and CDR2: SEHNR, FQNEAQ (reference sequence). The CDR3 runs to 18 residues. V lost 2 bases to trimming and J lost 0 bases, with 17 bases between them. CDR3 in amino acids: CASSLITAEGSSYNEQFF. The CDR3 DNA reads TGTGCCAGCAGCTTAATAACGGCTGAGGGGAGCTCCTACAATGAGCAGTTCTTC.

The rearrangement uses TRBV4-3 and TRBJ2-7, with TRBD2 identical over 10 bases. V shed 4 bases, J shed 4 bases, and the junction held 7 bases outside the gene matches. The CDR3 spans 15 residues. Germline values: CDR1 LGHNA, CDR2 YSLEER. CDR3 bases: TGCGCCAGCAGCCCTGCCGGGACTAGCGATTACGAGCAGTACTTC. It encodes CASSPAGTSDYEQYF.

The chain has TRBV5-6 and TRBJ2-3, with 7 bases fitting TRBD2. This CDR3 is 15 amino acids long. The V and J ends lost 4 bases and 6 bases, in that order; junction bases with no gene match: 11. From germline, CDR1 is SGHDT and CDR2 YYEEEE. CDR3 sequence: CASSTLAALLDTQYF. In DNA form, the CDR3 reads TGTGCCAGCAGCACCCTAGCGGCCCTTCTGGATACGCAGTATTTT. The entire variable domain, with the rest obtained from reference TRBV5-6 and TRBJ2-3, is as follows: DAGVTQSPTHLIKTRGQQVTLRCSPKSGHDTVSWYQQALGQGPQFIFQYYEEEERQRGNFPDRFSGHQFPNYSSELNVNALLLGDSALYLCASSTLAALLDTQYFGPGTRLTVL.

This chain links TRBV6-6 with TRBJ1-1, with D maybe TRBD1 (5 bases). CDR1 MNHNY and CDR2 SVGAGI come from the germline V gene (reference sequence). V was shortened by 6 bases and J by 6 bases, with 17 bases between the two germline ends. This CDR3 comprises 14 residues. The CDR3 DNA follows: TGTGCCAGCAGAATCCGTAGGGAGGGACCTGAAGCTTTCTTT. Protein product: CASRIRREGPEAFF.

The CDR3 is CASTAGQEAFF. The CDR3, as DNA: TGTGCCAGTACCGCCGGACAGGAAGCTTTCTTT. The chain couples TRBV19 to TRBJ1-1, with D possibly TRBD1 on 6 matching bases. This CDR3 has 11 residues. Per the germline V gene, CDR1 is LNHDA and CDR2 is SQIVND (reference sequence). V was trimmed by 7 bases and J by 8 bases, leaving 11 bases between them.

This clone was seen just once. The chain joins TRBV27 to TRBJ2-3; 8 nucleotides agree with TRBD1. The CDR3 covers 12 residues. The ends lost 5 bases at V and 10 bases at J; junction bases unmatched: 5. Germline assignment: CDR1 MNHEY and CDR2 SMNVEV (reference sequence). CDR3 bases: TGTGCCAGCAGTCAACCGGGACAGGCGCAGTATTTT. It is translated as CASSQPGQAQYF.

The V gene is TRBV5-6, the J gene TRBJ2-7, with a possible D match to TRBD1 (6 bases). The CDR3 spans 14 residues. Looked up from germline, CDR1 is SGHDT and CDR2 is YYEEEE. Between the trimmed V and J ends, which lost 1 base and 4 bases, there was a span of 12 bases. The CDR3 coding sequence is TGTGCCAGCAGCTTGACTGGGGGCAGGTACGAGCAGTACTTC. Translated: CASSLTGGRYEQYF.

This clone showed up just a few times. Distinct nucleotide sequences in the sample also encode this CDR3. The rearrangement joins TRBV6-5 to TRBJ1-2, with 9 bases that match TRBD1. Germline lookup yields CDR1 MNHEY and CDR2 SVGAGI. The CDR3 spans 12 residues. Losses at the gene ends were 6 bases for V and 4 bases for J; bases not matched to a gene: 0. CDR3 sequence reads: CASRTGGYGYTF. The CDR3 DNA reads as TGTGCCAGCAGGACAGGGGGCTATGGCTACACCTTC.

The count of this clone is one. The chain couples TRBV28 to TRBJ2-7, with a tentative D call TRBD2 (6 bases). CDR1 is MDHEN, CDR2 SYDVKM, per germline. The ends were cut back, 5 bases at V and 0 bases at J, with 8 bases in the middle. This CDR3 region has 13 residues. In DNA form, the CDR3 reads TGTGCCAGCAGTAAAGCGGGCTCCTACGAGCAGTACTTC. Encoded protein: CASSKAGSYEQYF.